Below, 6 T cell receptor beta chains from the same sample are listed, as sequenced in a study of beta chain features in type 1 diabetes. Expressed TCRB transcripts got sequenced, as all isolated RNA was reverse transcribed. Using immunoSEQ multiplex PCR, the repertoire was profiled, and TCRdb retains in-frame clones only, with some absent. The repertoire consists of about 150,000 clones, with roughly 50% occurring once and the leading ten covering roughly 0.43%. The sequenced sample was Tregs from blood. The receptors were gathered from a man younger than 30 in good health.

This clone was seen a few times. The CDR3 DNA is TGTGCCAGCAGCCAGGGGCCAGGGGCAGATACGCAGTATTTT. Translation gives CASSQGPGADTQYF. The chain joins TRBV4-2 to TRBJ2-3, with D perhaps TRBD1 (6 bases). CDR3 size: 14 residues. Deletions cut 3 bases from V and 4 bases from J, with 11 bases between. The V gene's germline CDR1 is LGHNA and CDR2 YNFKEQ.

This clone was seen only a few times. V and J are TRBV18 and TRBJ2-1, with 9 bases aligning to TRBD2. The CDR3 totals 18 residues. Unmatched junction bases numbered 9, after V lost 3 bases and J lost 0 bases. From germline, CDR1 is KGHSH and CDR2 LQKENI. The CDR3 protein is CASSPDRGGASSYNEQFF. The CDR3, as DNA: TGTGCCAGCTCACCGGATCGCGGGGGGGCGAGCTCCTACAATGAGCAGTTCTTC.

The chain employs TRBV6-4 and TRBJ2-7; 12 nucleotides match TRBD1. Trimming removed 6 bases from V and 6 bases from J; junction bases left unmatched: 6. The CDR3 has 14 amino acids. Germline V CDR1 and CDR2: MRHNA, SNTAGT. The CDR3 DNA sequence: TGTGCCAGCAGCCCGGGACAGGGGGCAGGCGAGCAGTACTTC. Protein product: CASSPGQGAGEQYF.

This clone was observed a few times. The V and J genes are TRBV6-5 and TRBJ1-1; D is unclear. Germline V gives CDR1 MNHEY, CDR2 SVGAGI. This CDR3 spans 12 amino acids. Between the trimmed V and J ends, which lost 7 bases and 3 bases, there was a span of 9 bases. CDR3 in DNA: TGTGCCAGCAACTTCGGAGACACTGAAGCTTTCTTT. As protein: CASNFGDTEAFF.

The chain combines TRBV11-2 with TRBJ1-2; D is possibly TRBD1 (5 bases). CDR1 and CDR2 from the germline V gene are SGHAT and FQNNGV. V was clipped by 2 bases and J by 4 bases, with 11 bases between them. This CDR3 region has 14 residues. CDR3 DNA: TGTGCCAGCAGCTTAATGTCAGGGCCCTATGGCTACACCTTC. Protein: CASSLMSGPYGYTF.

This clone was detected a few times. CDR3 bases: TGTGCCAGCAGCTCCTACGCAACTAATGAAAAACTGTTTTTT. This gives the protein CASSSYATNEKLFF. This rearrangement joins TRBV6-6 to TRBJ1-4; no firm D call. V was clipped by 6 bases and J by 0 bases, with 8 bases between them. Germline CDR1 reads MNHNY; CDR2 reads SVGAGI (reference sequence). This CDR3 is built from 14 residues.